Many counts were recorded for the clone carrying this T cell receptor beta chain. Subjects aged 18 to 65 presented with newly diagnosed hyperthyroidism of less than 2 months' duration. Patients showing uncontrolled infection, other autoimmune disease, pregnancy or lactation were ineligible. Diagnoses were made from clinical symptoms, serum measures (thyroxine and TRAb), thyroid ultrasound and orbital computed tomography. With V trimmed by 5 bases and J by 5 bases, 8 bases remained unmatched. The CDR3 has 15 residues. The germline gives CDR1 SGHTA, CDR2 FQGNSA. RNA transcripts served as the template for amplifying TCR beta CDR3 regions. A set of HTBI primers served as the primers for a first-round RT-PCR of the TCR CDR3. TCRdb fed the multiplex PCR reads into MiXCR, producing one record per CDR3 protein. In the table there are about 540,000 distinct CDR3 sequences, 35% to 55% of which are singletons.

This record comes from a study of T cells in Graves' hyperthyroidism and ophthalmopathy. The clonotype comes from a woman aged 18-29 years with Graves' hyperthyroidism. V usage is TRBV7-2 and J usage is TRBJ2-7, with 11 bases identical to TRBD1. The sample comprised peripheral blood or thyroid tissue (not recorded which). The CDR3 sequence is CASSISGTGGHEQYF. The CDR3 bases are TGTGCCAGCAGCATTAGTGGGACAGGGGGTCACGAGCAGTACTTC.